These T cell receptor beta chains were read from a single sample in a study of shared clonotypes between healthy human individuals. Data came from immunoSEQ multiplex PCR; TCRdb stores just in-frame clones and leaves some out. The sample includes 2 million to 2.5 million clones, 90% to 95% of them seen just once. The material sequenced was naive CD4+ T cells sorted from blood. These receptor sequences come from a man younger than 35 in good health. The CDR3 runs from the conserved cysteine through the conserved F or W. Fields, in order: clone size, D gene, V gene, J gene, CDR3 length, CDR3 DNA, CDR3 protein. The D gene is left open where the match is weak. Clone size is not always given. Where it is, it says once, few, many or a class for expanded clones.

>-|-|TRBV6-5|TRBJ2-3|15
TGTGCCAGCAGTCGGACAGTTACTAGCACAGATACGCAGTATTTT
CASSRTVTSTDTQYF
>few|-|TRBV7-6|TRBJ1-1|14
TGTGCCAGCAGCTTAGTACAGATGAACACTGAAGCTTTCTTT
CASSLVQMNTEAFF
>-|-|TRBV10-3|TRBJ2-5|14
TGTGCCATCAGTGTTTTTTCCGGAAAAGAGACCCAGTACTTC
CAISVFSGKETQYF
>-|TRBD2|TRBV27|TRBJ2-7|16
TGTGCCAGCAGTTCCTTTACTAGCGGGAGTCTCTACGAGCAGTACTTC
CASSSFTSGSLYEQYF
>-|-|TRBV5-6|TRBJ2-2|16
TGTGCCAGCAGCTTGGGGGCAGGGAGCCTCACCGGGGAGCTGTTTTTT
CASSLGAGSLTGELFF
>-|-|TRBV9|TRBJ1-2|12
TGTGCCAGCAGCGTCGAAGGAGGGTTCTACACCTTC
CASSVEGGFYTF
>-|TRBD1|TRBV29-1|TRBJ1-4|13
TGCAGCGTTCGGACAGGGAAAAATGAAAAACTGTTTTTT
CSVRTGKNEKLFF
>-|-|TRBV6-1|TRBJ1-4|16
TGTGCCAGCAGTGAAGAGGTAACAGCCTATAATGAAAAACTGTTTTTT
CASSEEVTAYNEKLFF
>-|-|TRBV5-1|TRBJ1-6|14
TGCGCCAGCAGCTTAGGGGTTGTGGGTTCACCCCTCCACTTT
CASSLGVVGSPLHF
>-|-|TRBV19|TRBJ2-7|12
TGTGCCAGTAGTACACAGGGTCACGAGCAGTACTTC
CASSTQGHEQYF
>-|-|TRBV7-2|TRBJ1-2|16
TGTGCCAGCAGCTTATTGGCGGAGAGGGCCGGGGATGGCTACACCTTC
CASSLLAERAGDGYTF
>-|-|TRBV25-1|TRBJ2-7|15
TGTGCCAGCAGTGATTACAGGGTCGGAACCTACGAGCAGTACTTC
CASSDYRVGTYEQYF
>-|-|TRBV28|TRBJ2-2|13
TGTGCCAGCAGGGCTGGTTACACCGGGGAGCTGTTTTTT
CASRAGYTGELFF
>-|-|TRBV28|TRBJ1-5|12
TGTGCCAGCACCAACGGGAATCAGCCCCAGCATTTT
CASTNGNQPQHF
>-|-|TRBV7-9|TRBJ2-7|13
TGTGCCAGCAGCTCGGACAGCACCTACGAGCGGTACTTC
CASSSDSTYERYF
>once|-|TRBV5-5|TRBJ1-1|14
TGTGCCAGCAGCGGGGAGACAGTGAACACTGAAGCTTTCTTT
CASSGETVNTEAFF
>-|-|TRBV29-1|TRBJ2-5|15
TGCAGCGTTGACGACCTTCGGGGCCTCCAAGAGACCCAGTACTTC
CSVDDLRGLQETQYF
>-|-|TRBV27|TRBJ2-7|16
TGTGCCAGCAGTTTATCCAAGGGCGCGTCCTCCTACGAGCAGTACTTC
CASSLSKGASSYEQYF
>-|TRBD2|TRBV2|TRBJ2-3|16
TGTGCCAGCAGTACCCCTAGCGGGAAGGGCACAGATACGCAGTATTTT
CASSTPSGKGTDTQYF
>once|-|TRBV9|TRBJ2-3|15
TGTGCCAGCAGCTTAGGGCGCCTTAGCACAGATACGCAGTATTTT
CASSLGRLSTDTQYF
>-|TRBD1|TRBV7-8|TRBJ2-7|15
TGTGCCAGCAGTCTAGACCCGACGGGACAGTACGAGCAGTACTTC
CASSLDPTGQYEQYF
>-|-|TRBV11-2|TRBJ2-2|14
TGTGCCAGCAGCTTAGTCGAGTGGGCCGGGGAGCTGTTTTTT
CASSLVEWAGELFF
>-|-|TRBV5-5|TRBJ1-2|17
TGTGCCAGCAGCCAGTCCTCGTGGACAGATACTAACTATGGCTACACCTTC
CASSQSSWTDTNYGYTF
>-|TRBD1|TRBV5-6|TRBJ1-4|14
TGTGCCAGCACTCAAGACAGGGGCGACGAAAAACTGTTTTTT
CASTQDRGDEKLFF
>-|-|TRBV5-1|TRBJ2-3|14
TGCGCCAGCAGGAGCGGGTCTAGCACAGATACGCAGTATTTT
CASRSGSSTDTQYF
>-|-|TRBV6-1|TRBJ1-5|14
TGTGCCACCAGACAGGTCCAAAATAATCAGCCCCAGCATTTT
CATRQVQNNQPQHF
>once|-|TRBV7-2|TRBJ1-3|14
TGTGCCAGCAGCTTGGGCAACTCTGGAAACACCATATATTTT
CASSLGNSGNTIYF
>-|TRBD2|TRBV7-7|TRBJ2-2|17
TGTGCTAGCAGCCCTTCTAGCGGGAGAATTCCAACCGGGGAGCTGTTTTTT
CASSPSSGRIPTGELFF
>-|-|TRBV21-1|TRBJ2-5|15
TGTGCCAGCAGCAAAGTCCGTGGGCTAGGGGAGACCCAGTACTTC
CASSKVRGLGETQYF
>-|-|TRBV6-1|TRBJ2-7|11
TGTGCCAGCAGTGCGGGCTGGGAGCCCTTCTTC
CASSAGWEPFF
>few|TRBD1|TRBV4-3|TRBJ1-6|17
TGCGCCAGCAGCCAAGATGTGTACGGACAGGGGGACTCACCCCTCCACTTT
CASSQDVYGQGDSPLHF
>-|TRBD2|TRBV5-6|TRBJ2-7|16
TGTGCCAGCAGCTCGCCCAGGGACTATATCTCCTACGAGCAGTACTTC
CASSSPRDYISYEQYF
>-|-|TRBV28|TRBJ2-3|12
TGTGCCAGCAGACTACTAGCAGATACGCAGTATTTT
CASRLLADTQYF
>-|TRBD1|TRBV5-4|TRBJ2-5|15
TGTGCCAGCAGCCTAGGGACCGGGACAGCTAAGACCCAGTACTTC
CASSLGTGTAKTQYF
>-|-|TRBV28|TRBJ1-4|15
TGTGCCAGCAGTTCGAACGACGCAACTAATGAAAAACTGTTTTTT
CASSSNDATNEKLFF